Below, 19 T cell receptor beta chains from the same sample are listed, as sequenced in a study of blood T cell repertoires in COVID-19. The assay was immunoSEQ multiplex PCR, and TCRdb's table has in-frame clones only and misses some. Of around 160,000 clones in the sample, 85% were seen once. Sequencing was performed on peripheral blood. The receptors shown here come from a woman in her 40s with active or convalescent COVID-19.

The rearrangement joins TRBV5-1 to TRBJ1-1; 7 bases agree with TRBD1. CDR1 and CDR2 from the germline V gene are SGHRS and YFSETQ. Unmatched junction bases numbered 7, after V lost 4 bases and J lost 7 bases. The CDR3 sequence is 13 residues long. The CDR3 here is CASSPGTDYEAFF. The CDR3 nucleotides are TGCGCCAGCAGCCCCGGGACAGACTATGAAGCTTTCTTT.

The chain carries TRBV18 and TRBJ1-4; D not resolved. Per the germline V gene, CDR1 is KGHSH and CDR2 is LQKENI. Trimming removed 8 bases from V and 2 bases from J, with 9 bases in between. This CDR3 is 13 amino acids long. The DNA for the CDR3 is TGTGCCAGCCGGAGGTCGACTAATGAAAAACTGTTTTTT. Protein product: CASRRSTNEKLFF.

The chain combines TRBV6-5 with TRBJ1-1; D call uncertain. V lost 7 bases and J lost 0, with 12 bases in between. This CDR3 has 14 amino acids. Germline assignment: CDR1 MNHEY and CDR2 SVGAGI. Here the CDR3 DNA reads TGTGCCAGCAACACCCAGCGTATGAACACTGAAGCTTTCTTT. The encoded protein is CASNTQRMNTEAFF.

This chain links TRBV20-1 with TRBJ1-2, with D possibly being TRBD1 (5 bases). Germline values: CDR1 DFQATT, CDR2 SNEGSKA (reference sequence). Trimming stripped 3 bases from V and 8 bases from J, with 16 bases between. The CDR3 has 13 amino acids. DNA for the CDR3: TGCAGTGCTAGTCAGGACACCGTACAGGGCTACACCTTC. Protein sequence: CSASQDTVQGYTF.

Here the CDR3 reads CASSSRQGASYGYTF. The CDR3 bases are TGTGCCAGCAGTTCTAGACAGGGCGCCAGCTATGGCTACACCTTC. The chain employs TRBV6-6 and TRBJ1-2; 7 positions match TRBD1. Germline V gives CDR1 MNHNY, CDR2 SVGAGI (reference sequence). The CDR3 has 15 residues. The junction had 9 bases not matched to a gene; V was cut back by 4 bases and J by 4 bases.

The chain uses TRBV6-4 and TRBJ2-3, with TRBD1 matching 9 bases. CDR1 MRHNA and CDR2 SNTAGT come from the germline V gene. The V segment lost 2 bases and the J segment 0 bases; nucleotides outside the gene matches: 3. The CDR3 sequence is 16 residues long. In DNA form, the CDR3 reads TGTGCCAGCAGTGACACCGACAGGGGGAGCACAGATACGCAGTATTTT. It encodes CASSDTDRGSTDTQYF.

The V and J genes are TRBV6-1 and TRBJ1-1; D possibly corresponds to TRBD1 (6 bases). Deletions cut 2 bases from V and 7 bases from J, with 11 bases between. This CDR3 is built from 13 residues. CDR1 is MNHNS, CDR2 SASEGT, per germline. CDR3 in DNA: TGTGCCAGCAGTGAATGGGAGGGGGTTGAAGCTTTCTTT. This encodes CASSEWEGVEAFF.

The genes are TRBV2 and TRBJ1-1, with a tentative D call TRBD1 (6 bases). Germline CDR1 reads SNHLY; CDR2 reads FYNNEI. V was clipped by 4 bases and J by 4 bases, with 19 bases between them. This CDR3 contains 16 residues. CDR3 region: CASSGGQGRRSTEAFF. Here the CDR3 DNA reads TGTGCCAGCAGTGGGGGGCAGGGGCGGCGGAGCACTGAAGCTTTCTTT.

The chain combines TRBV11-3 with TRBJ1-4, with a weak D call TRBD1 (6 bases). Germline CDR1 is SGHNT and CDR2 is YENEEA. The CDR3 length is 20 residues. Trimming removed 0 bases at V and 1 base at J, with 21 bases between. The CDR3 nucleotides are TGTGCCAGCAGCTTAGATCAGGTCCGGGACACCAGAGGAACTAATGAAAAACTGTTTTTT. Translation gives CASSLDQVRDTRGTNEKLFF.

The chain links TRBV28 to TRBJ1-6; weak D call: TRBD1 (5 bases). The CDR3 consists of 11 residues. Per the germline V gene, CDR1 is MDHEN and CDR2 is SYDVKM. Trimming took off 8 bases at V and 7 bases at J, with 6 bases between the two ends. CDR3: CASAGNSPLHF. CDR3 bases: TGTGCCAGCGCAGGGAATTCACCCCTCCACTTT.

The chain joins TRBV27 to TRBJ2-3; 11 bases map to TRBD1. J gave up 5 bases and V 5 bases, and 3 bases lay outside the gene matches. This CDR3 is 14 amino acids long. Germline V gene lookup returns CDR1 MNHEY and CDR2 SMNVEV (reference sequence). The DNA of the CDR3 is TGTGCCAGCAGTCCAGGGACAGGGGGAGATACGCAGTATTTT. This gives the protein CASSPGTGGDTQYF.

The V and J genes are TRBV18 and TRBJ2-3, with D unresolved. CDR1 is KGHSH, CDR2 LQKENI, per germline. Trimming removed 3 bases from V and 6 bases from J, with 10 bases in between. The CDR3 consists of 13 residues. CDR3 sequence reads: CASSPGSTDTQYF. CDR3 in DNA: TGTGCCAGCTCACCGGGCTCTACGGATACGCAGTATTTT.

Only one count was recorded for this clone. The V gene is TRBV19, the J gene TRBJ2-1; 7 nucleotides align to TRBD2. Per germline, CDR1 LNHDA and CDR2 SQIVND (reference sequence). CDR3 length: 15 residues. The trim removed 3 bases at V and 6 bases at J, leaving 8 bases unmatched. The CDR3 sequence is CASSMGGRRVNEQFF. The DNA for the CDR3 is TGTGCCAGTAGTATGGGCGGGAGAAGGGTCAATGAGCAGTTCTTC.

This chain links TRBV9 with TRBJ2-3; D may be TRBD1 (5 bases). From germline, CDR1 is SGDLS and CDR2 YYNGEE. This CDR3 has 16 amino acids. The ends were cut back, 4 bases at V and 4 bases at J, with 19 bases in the middle. Written as DNA, the CDR3 is TGTGCCAGCAGCCTAAACCCAGGGCAGGGCTCAGATACGCAGTATTTT. Its translation: CASSLNPGQGSDTQYF.

The chain links TRBV27 to TRBJ1-4, with D unresolved. The CDR3 loop spans 15 amino acids. Germline-derived CDR1 and CDR2 are MNHEY and SMNVEV (reference sequence). With 2 bases removed from V and 8 bases from J, the gap between germline ends came to 15 bases. The CDR3 DNA sequence: TGTGCCAGCAGTTTAGTATCGGCAGGCCGCGAAAAACTGTTTTTT. It translates to CASSLVSAGREKLFF.

The chain couples TRBV27 to TRBJ1-2; D call uncertain. V dropped 6 bases and J dropped 4 bases, with 12 bases sitting between them. The CDR3 runs 13 residues. The germline V gene encodes CDR1 MNHEY and CDR2 SMNVEV (reference sequence). The CDR3 region has the DNA TGTGCCAGCAGGTGGGAGGGTGCCTATGGCTACACCTTC. Translated, it gives CASRWEGAYGYTF.

A word on this clone: One end of the junction is discordant with germline, which a read error may explain. The V and J genes are TRBV28 and TRBJ2-1, with D possibly matching TRBD2 (5 bases). There are 10 residues in the CDR3. Germline loops: CDR1 MDHEN, CDR2 SYDVKM. The DNA for the CDR3 is TGTGCCAGCAACGGCCCACGGCGGGTCTTC. Translating gives CASNGPRRVF.

The chain is built from TRBV30 and TRBJ1-4; TRBD1 aligns across 7 bases. With 1 base clipped from V and 3 bases from J, the junction kept 5 bases outside the gene matches. The CDR3 has 15 residues. Germline V gene lookup returns CDR1 GTSNPN and CDR2 SVGIG (reference sequence). In DNA, the CDR3 is TGTGCCTGGAGTGAGGGGACAGTCGCTAATGAAAAACTGTTTTTT. It translates to CAWSEGTVANEKLFF.

V is TRBV5-6 and J is TRBJ1-6; TRBD1 aligns across 8 bases. V lost 4 bases, J lost 9 bases, and 9 bases stayed unmatched. The CDR3 totals 15 residues. Germline CDR1 reads SGHDT; CDR2 reads YYEEEE. The CDR3 loop reads CASSTVQGGVSPLHF. CDR3 nucleotide sequence: TGTGCCAGCAGCACCGTACAGGGGGGGGTTTCACCCCTCCACTTT.